This entry lists 26 T cell receptor beta chains sequenced from one sample in a study of PD-L1 blockade in urothelial cancer. Repertoires were generated with immunoSEQ multiplex PCR, while TCRdb's copy carries only in-frame clones and drops some. The repertoire holds tens of thousands of clones, with 85% as singletons. Described time point: pretreatment peripheral blood. The specimen was PBMCs, collected around atezolizumab (anti-PD-L1) treatment. These receptor sequences come from an elderly man with urothelial cancer.

The V call is TRBV2, the J call TRBJ2-5; 7 nucleotides match TRBD2. The V and J ends lost 6 bases and 5 bases, in that order; junction bases with no gene match: 3. Germline V gives CDR1 SNHLY, CDR2 FYNNEI. The CDR3 loop spans 12 amino acids. The CDR3 region is CASRVAGETQYF. CDR3 coding DNA: TGTGCCAGCAGGGTAGCGGGCGAGACCCAGTACTTC.

This clone was found once. This chain connects TRBV10-1 to TRBJ2-3; TRBD2 agrees at 11 bases. V trimming: 9 bases; J trimming: 2 bases; junction bases outside the gene matches: 4. This CDR3 is built from 14 residues. Per germline, CDR1 WNHNN and CDR2 SYGVQD (reference sequence). The CDR3 sequence is CARTSGSYTDTQYF. Written as DNA, the CDR3 is TGCGCCAGAACTAGCGGGAGCTACACAGATACGCAGTATTTT.

The rearrangement uses TRBV6-5 and TRBJ1-1; D might be TRBD1 (5 bases). This CDR3 has 14 amino acids. The V end was cut by 4 bases, the J end by 2 bases, with 11 bases between. Germline V gene lookup returns CDR1 MNHEY and CDR2 SVGAGI. CDR3 sequence (DNA): TGTGCCAGCAGTTCAGGGATGCGAAACACTGAAGCTTTCTTT. This gives the protein CASSSGMRNTEAFF.

Concerning this clone: At one end, the junction sequence differs from germline, possibly due to a read error. The chain couples TRBV30 to TRBJ2-7, with TRBD1 identical over 12 bases. Per germline, CDR1 GTSNPN and CDR2 SVGIG (reference sequence). CDR3 length equals 18 residues. The DNA of the CDR3 is TGTGCCTGGGGGGGTACCGGGACAGGGGGCCCGACTGGCTACGGGCAGTACTTC. It codes for CAWGGTGTGGPTGYGQYF.

V is TRBV2 and J is TRBJ2-3; 8 nucleotides line up with TRBD1. The length of the CDR3 is 15 residues. V was pared by 7 bases and J by 2 bases, with 8 bases of the junction left unmatched. Per germline, CDR1 SNHLY and CDR2 FYNNEI. The CDR3 is CASNTGDRLTDTQYF. The CDR3 DNA reads TGTGCCAGCAATACAGGGGACAGGCTCACAGATACGCAGTATTTT.

The chain uses TRBV6-6 and TRBJ2-1; 7 bases agree with TRBD1. The CDR3 is 15 residues long. J gave up 0 bases and V 6 bases, and 5 bases lay outside the gene matches. The germline gives CDR1 MNHNY, CDR2 SVGAGI (reference sequence). The CDR3 spells CASSNTGASYNEQFF. The DNA of the CDR3 is TGTGCCAGCAGCAATACAGGGGCCTCCTACAATGAGCAGTTCTTC.

The V gene is TRBV4-1, the J gene TRBJ2-1; 13 bases agree with TRBD2. The germline gives CDR1 MGHRA, CDR2 YSYEKL. This CDR3 region has 20 residues. The V segment lost 2 bases and the J segment 1 base; nucleotides outside the gene matches: 11. Here the CDR3 reads CASSQPTGTSGMKSYNEQFF. As DNA, the CDR3 is TGCGCCAGCAGCCAACCCACCGGGACTAGCGGGATGAAATCCTACAATGAGCAGTTCTTC.

V usage is TRBV9 and J usage is TRBJ2-5, with TRBD2 identical over 11 bases. V shed 4 bases and J 4 bases; nucleotides not matched to a gene: 6. The germline V gene has CDR1 SGDLS and CDR2 YYNGEE. The CDR3 runs 15 residues. CDR3 sequence reads: CASSSTSGRGETQYF. For the CDR3, the DNA is TGTGCCAGCAGCAGTACTAGCGGGAGAGGAGAGACCCAGTACTTC.

The CDR3 DNA follows: TGCGCCAGCAGCTTGGCCGCAGGGTCGGGGACCCAGTACTTC. Amino acids: CASSLAAGSGTQYF. V and J are TRBV5-1 and TRBJ2-5, with D maybe TRBD1 (5 bases). Germline CDR1 and CDR2: SGHRS and YFSETQ. Trimming shortened V by 0 bases and J by 7 bases, and 13 bases separated the two germline ends. The CDR3 has 14 residues. Drawing the rest from reference TRBV5-1 and TRBJ2-5, the complete variable domain is KAGVTQTPRYLIKTRGQQVTLSCSPISGHRSVSWYQQTPGQGLQFLFEYFSETQRNKGNFPGRFSGRQFSNSRSEMNVSTLELGDSALYLCASSLAAGSGTQYFGPGTRLLVL.

The V and J genes are TRBV19 and TRBJ1-2; D is possibly TRBD1 (6 bases). Per the germline V gene, CDR1 is LNHDA and CDR2 is SQIVND (reference sequence). The CDR3 is 14 amino acids. Trimming left V 1 base short and J 2 bases short, with 8 bases between. In DNA, the CDR3 is TGTGCCAGTAGTATAGGACAGGTCAACTATGGCTACACCTTC. Its protein product is CASSIGQVNYGYTF.

This clone was observed a few times. The chain links TRBV2 to TRBJ2-1; a weak D match, TRBD1 (6 bases). The CDR3 is made up of 14 amino acids. Per the germline V gene, CDR1 is SNHLY and CDR2 is FYNNEI. V lost 4 bases, J lost 3 bases, and 10 bases lay in between. The CDR3 DNA follows: TGTGCCAGCAGTGGGACAGTTATCTACAATGAGCAGTTCTTC. It yields the protein CASSGTVIYNEQFF.

The rearrangement links TRBV6-1 to TRBJ2-3; TRBD2 aligns across 8 bases. The CDR3 loop spans 15 amino acids. V lost 7 bases and J lost 3; bases outside the gene matches: 9. CDR1 is MNHNS and CDR2 is SASEGT in the germline V gene. The CDR3 sequence: CASNLGGGSTDTQYF. CDR3 bases: TGTGCCAGCAATCTCGGGGGGGGTAGTACAGATACGCAGTATTTT.

This clone came up once. This chain connects TRBV13 to TRBJ2-5, with 8 bases fitting TRBD2. Germline V gene lookup returns CDR1 PRHDT and CDR2 FYEKMQ (reference sequence). This CDR3 has 15 residues. The V segment lost 5 bases and the J segment 2 bases; nucleotides outside the gene matches: 7. This CDR3 reads CASSTLAGGQETQYF. The CDR3 DNA is TGTGCCAGCAGCACCCTAGCGGGTGGGCAAGAGACCCAGTACTTC.

The chain has TRBV7-2 and TRBJ2-5, with a weak D call TRBD2 (5 bases). Trimming cost V 3 bases and J 1 base, with 6 bases left between them. Germline V gene sequence: CDR1 SGHTA, CDR2 FQGNSA. CDR3 length equals 13 residues. For the CDR3, the DNA is TGTGCCAGCAGCTTCGGGGTCCAAGAGACCCAGTACTTC. Translating it yields CASSFGVQETQYF.

This clone was counted only a few times. The genes are TRBV28 and TRBJ1-5, with D unresolved. Trimming pared 6 bases from V and 11 bases from J, leaving 20 bases between. Germline CDR1 is MDHEN and CDR2 is SYDVKM. This CDR3 region has 14 residues. As DNA, the CDR3 is TGTGCCAGCAGCGTCGGACTCCTATTAGGGTCCCAGCATTTT. Its protein is CASSVGLLLGSQHF.

The J gene is TRBJ2-1, the V gene TRBV30; D gene uncertain. There are 14 residues in the CDR3. Germline V gene sequence: CDR1 GTSNPN, CDR2 SVGIG (reference sequence). Deletions cut 2 bases from V and 2 bases from J, with 10 bases between. Here the CDR3 DNA reads TGTGCCTGGAGTAAACATATTACCTACAATGAGCAGTTCTTC. Translating gives CAWSKHITYNEQFF. The complete variable domain, with remaining parts taken from reference TRBV30 and TRBJ2-1, reads SQTIHQWPATLVQPVGSPLSLECTVEGTSNPNLYWYRQAAGRGLQLLFYSVGIGQISSEVPQNLSASRPQDRQFILSSKKLLLSDSGFYLCAWSKHITYNEQFFGPGTRLTVL.

The chain is built from TRBV30 and TRBJ2-4; 12 bases map to TRBD2. The ends lost 5 bases at V and 15 bases at J; junction bases unmatched: 11. The germline gives CDR1 GTSNPN, CDR2 SVGIG (reference sequence). The CDR3 consists of 13 residues. CDR3 amino acids: CAWVPSTSGSTYF. CDR3 nucleotide sequence: TGTGCCTGGGTCCCGTCGACTAGCGGGAGTACGTACTTC. Complete variable domain (other parts from reference TRBV30 and TRBJ2-4): SQTIHQWPATLVQPVGSPLSLECTVEGTSNPNLYWYRQAAGRGLQLLFYSVGIGQISSEVPQNLSASRPQDRQFILSSKKLLLSDSGFYLCAWVPSTSGSTYFGAGTRLSVL.

This clone was recorded only once. The genes are TRBV30 and TRBJ2-1, with D possibly matching TRBD2 (7 bases). This CDR3 is built from 13 residues. Germline CDR1 is GTSNPN and CDR2 is SVGIG (reference sequence). Trimming took 1 base from V and 12 from J, leaving 16 bases between them. CDR3 in DNA: TGTGCCTGGAGTGGGTCCCCAAGGGGGGGGCAGTTCTTC. This sequence encodes CAWSGSPRGGQFF. Full variable domain (remainder filled in from reference TRBV30 and TRBJ2-1): SQTIHQWPATLVQPVGSPLSLECTVEGTSNPNLYWYRQAAGRGLQLLFYSVGIGQISSEVPQNLSASRPQDRQFILSSKKLLLSDSGFYLCAWSGSPRGGQFFGPGTRLTVL.

The chain carries TRBV6-5 and TRBJ2-5, with a tentative D call TRBD2 (5 bases). Trimming took off 8 bases at V and 7 bases at J, with 17 bases between the two ends. Germline V lookup: CDR1 MNHEY, CDR2 SVGAGI. The CDR3 covers 13 residues. Here the CDR3 DNA reads TGTGCCAGCTCCCCGGGATGGCGTAGGACCCAGTACTTC. It specifies CASSPGWRRTQYF.

The chain has TRBV19 and TRBJ1-5, with a possible D match to TRBD1 (5 bases). Germline CDR1 reads LNHDA; CDR2 reads SQIVND (reference sequence). This CDR3 is built from 15 residues. The V and J ends lost 7 bases and 0 bases respectively, with 13 bases between them. This CDR3 reads CASTPLGGSNQPQHF. DNA of the CDR3: TGTGCCAGTACCCCATTGGGGGGTAGCAATCAGCCCCAGCATTTT.

V is TRBV5-4 and J is TRBJ1-2; D might be TRBD1 (6 bases). The germline V and J ends were trimmed by 2 bases and 4 bases, with 9 bases remaining between them. In germline, CDR1 is SGHNT, CDR2 YYREEE (reference sequence). The CDR3 covers 13 residues. DNA of the CDR3: TGTGCCAGCAGCTTCGGACAGCTCTATGGCTACACCTTC. This sequence encodes CASSFGQLYGYTF.

V gene TRBV7-9 combines with J gene TRBJ2-7; maybe TRBD2 (6 bases). The CDR3 consists of 16 residues. Germline CDR1 reads SEHNR; CDR2 reads FQNEAQ (reference sequence). Trimming removed 0 bases at V and 2 bases at J, with 14 bases between. The CDR3 nucleotides read TGTGCCAGCAGCTTAGCGTTTGGGCTAGCGACCTACGAGCAGTACTTC. It is translated as CASSLAFGLATYEQYF.

This chain connects TRBV21-1 to TRBJ1-2. TRBV21-1 is a pseudogene. This CDR3 is built from 12 residues. The CDR3: CASSRGGLGYTF. The CDR3 DNA reads as TGTGCCAGCTCCCGGGGGGGGTTGGGCTACACCTTC.

This chain connects TRBV7-2 to TRBJ1-1; 11 bases are a match to TRBD1. CDR1 and CDR2 (germline): SGHTA, FQGNSA. This CDR3 contains 14 residues. After removal of 6 bases from V and 4 bases from J, the junction contained 4 bases not matched to a gene. In nucleotides, the CDR3 is TGTGCCAGCAGACAAGGGACAGGGGGCACTGAAGCTTTCTTT. It encodes CASRQGTGGTEAFF.

This chain links TRBV28 with TRBJ1-2, with TRBD1 matching over 9 bases. The germline V gene has CDR1 MDHEN and CDR2 SYDVKM. The CDR3 has 14 amino acids. The V and J ends lost 7 bases and 4 bases, in that order; junction bases with no gene match: 7. CDR3 loop: CASTGQGRAYGYTF. The DNA of the CDR3 is TGTGCCAGCACCGGACAGGGGAGGGCCTATGGCTACACCTTC.

This clone was detected a few times. For the CDR3, the DNA is TGCGCCAGCAGTGAGAGAGGGCCCTACGAGCAGTACTTC. It specifies CASSERGPYEQYF. The rearrangement joins TRBV10-1 to TRBJ2-7; possible D gene TRBD2, 5 bases. CDR3 size: 13 residues. Germline-derived CDR1 and CDR2 are WNHNN and SYGVQD (reference sequence). Deletions cut 2 bases from V and 2 bases from J, with 7 bases between.